Described below is a single TCR beta chain sequence and its context. The sample is drawn from a study of blood T cell repertoires in COVID-19. In the study overall: The cDNA or gDNA used as material had been derived from T cells, B-cell-depleted T cells, or PBMCs.

As processed by the authors: Cell counts per sample came from amplifying reference gene primers. Generated by immunoSEQ multiplex PCR, the TCRdb table keeps only in-frame clones and is missing some. Clonal size and the V and J genes are those of that table, whereas D and trimming came from the DNA. The sample has around 56,000 clones, under 85% seen once. Germline values: CDR1 SEHNR, CDR2 FQNEAQ (reference sequence). This CDR3 region has 19 residues. V lost 5 bases to trimming and J lost 5 bases; unmatched junction nucleotides: 19. The gene calls are TRBV7-9 and TRBJ2-1; 9 nucleotides line up with TRBD2. The TCR originated in a man between 60 and 75 years old with acute or convalescent COVID-19. Sequencing used peripheral blood. CDR3 protein: CASSPPDRKRGLANNEQFF. CDR3 bases: TGTGCCAGCAGCCCTCCGGACAGGAAGAGGGGACTAGCAAACAATGAGCAGTTCTTC.